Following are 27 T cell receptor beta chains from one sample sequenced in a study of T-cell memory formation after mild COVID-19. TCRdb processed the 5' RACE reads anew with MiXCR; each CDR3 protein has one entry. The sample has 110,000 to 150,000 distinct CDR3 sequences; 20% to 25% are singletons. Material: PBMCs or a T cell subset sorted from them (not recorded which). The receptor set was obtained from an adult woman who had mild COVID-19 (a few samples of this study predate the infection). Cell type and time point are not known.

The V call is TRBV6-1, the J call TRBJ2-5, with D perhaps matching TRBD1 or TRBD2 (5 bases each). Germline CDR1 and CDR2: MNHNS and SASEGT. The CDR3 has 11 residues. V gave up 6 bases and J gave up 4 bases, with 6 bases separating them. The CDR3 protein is CASRRGETQYF. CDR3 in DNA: TGTGCCAGCAGGAGGGGAGAGACCCAGTACTTC.

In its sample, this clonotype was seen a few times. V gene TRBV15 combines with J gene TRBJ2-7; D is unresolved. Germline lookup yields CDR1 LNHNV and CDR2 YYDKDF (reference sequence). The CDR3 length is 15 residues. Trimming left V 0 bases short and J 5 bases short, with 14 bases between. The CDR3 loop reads CATSRDQVSEDEQYF. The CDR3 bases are TGTGCCACCAGCAGAGATCAGGTTTCCGAAGACGAGCAGTACTTC.

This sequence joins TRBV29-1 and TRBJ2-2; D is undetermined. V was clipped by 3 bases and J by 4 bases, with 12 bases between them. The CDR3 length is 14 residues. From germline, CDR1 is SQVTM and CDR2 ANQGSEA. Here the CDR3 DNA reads TGCAGCGTTGACCCCGTGGACGGCACCGGGGAGCTGTTTTTT. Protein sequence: CSVDPVDGTGELFF.

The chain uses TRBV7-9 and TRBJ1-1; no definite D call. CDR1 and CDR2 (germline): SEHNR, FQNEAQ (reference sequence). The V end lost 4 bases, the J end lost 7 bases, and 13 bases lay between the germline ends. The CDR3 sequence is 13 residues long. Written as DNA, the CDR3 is TGTGCCAGCAGCTCCGCCCAAAGCAGTGAAGCTTTCTTT. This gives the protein CASSSAQSSEAFF.

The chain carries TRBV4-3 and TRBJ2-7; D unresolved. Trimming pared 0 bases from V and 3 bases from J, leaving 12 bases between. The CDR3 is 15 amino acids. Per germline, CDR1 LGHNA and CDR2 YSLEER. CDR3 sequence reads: CASSQDGSFDYEQYF. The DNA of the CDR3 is TGCGCCAGCAGCCAAGATGGGTCCTTTGACTACGAGCAGTACTTC.

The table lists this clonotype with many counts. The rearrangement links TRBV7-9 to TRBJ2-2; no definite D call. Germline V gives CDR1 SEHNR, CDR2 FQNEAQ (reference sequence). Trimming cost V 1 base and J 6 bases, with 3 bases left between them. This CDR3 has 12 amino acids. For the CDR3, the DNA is TGTGCCAGCAGCTTAGGCCCCGGGGAGCTGTTTTTT. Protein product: CASSLGPGELFF.

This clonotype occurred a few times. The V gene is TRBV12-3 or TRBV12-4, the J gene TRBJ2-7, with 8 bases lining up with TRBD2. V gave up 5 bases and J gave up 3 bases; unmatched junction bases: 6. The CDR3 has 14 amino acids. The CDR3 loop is CASSPSGQNYEQYF. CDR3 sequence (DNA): TGTGCCAGCAGTCCTAGCGGGCAGAACTACGAGCAGTACTTC.

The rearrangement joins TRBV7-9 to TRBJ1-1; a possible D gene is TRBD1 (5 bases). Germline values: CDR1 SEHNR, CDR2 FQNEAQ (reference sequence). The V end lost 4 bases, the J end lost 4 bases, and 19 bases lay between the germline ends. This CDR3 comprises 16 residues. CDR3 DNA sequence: TGTGCCAGCAGCTCGTCGACGGGGGGTAGGGGCACTGAAGCTTTCTTT. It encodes CASSSSTGGRGTEAFF. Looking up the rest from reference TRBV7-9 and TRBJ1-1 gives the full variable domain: DTGVSQNPRHKITKRGQNVTFRCDPISEHNRLYWYRQTLGQGPEFLTYFQNEAQLEKSRLLSDRFSAERPKGSFSTLEIQRTEQGDSAMYLCASSSSTGGRGTEAFFGQGTRLTVV.

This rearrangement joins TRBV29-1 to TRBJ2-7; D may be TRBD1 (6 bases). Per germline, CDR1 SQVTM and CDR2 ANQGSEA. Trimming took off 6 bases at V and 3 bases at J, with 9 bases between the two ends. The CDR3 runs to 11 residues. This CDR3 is CSVLQGYEQYF. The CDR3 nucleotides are TGCAGCGTCCTACAGGGCTACGAGCAGTACTTC.

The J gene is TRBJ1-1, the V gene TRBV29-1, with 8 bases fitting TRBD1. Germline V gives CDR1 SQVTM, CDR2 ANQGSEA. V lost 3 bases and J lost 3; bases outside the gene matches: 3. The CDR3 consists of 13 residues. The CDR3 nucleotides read TGCAGCGTTGACACAGGGGGATACACTGAAGCTTTCTTT. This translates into CSVDTGGYTEAFF. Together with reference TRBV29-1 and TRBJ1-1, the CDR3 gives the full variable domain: SAVISQKPSRDICQRGTSLTIQCQVDSQVTMMFWYRQQPGQSLTLIATANQGSEATYESGFVIDKFPISRPNLTFSTLTVSNMSPEDSSIYLCSVDTGGYTEAFFGQGTRLTVV.

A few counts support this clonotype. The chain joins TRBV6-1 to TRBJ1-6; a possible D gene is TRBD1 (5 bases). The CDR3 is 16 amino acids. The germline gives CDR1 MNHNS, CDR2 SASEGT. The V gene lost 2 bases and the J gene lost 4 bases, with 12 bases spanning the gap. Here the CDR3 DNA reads TGTGCCAGCAGTGAAACGGCAAGACAGTATAATTCACCCCTCCACTTT. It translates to CASSETARQYNSPLHF.

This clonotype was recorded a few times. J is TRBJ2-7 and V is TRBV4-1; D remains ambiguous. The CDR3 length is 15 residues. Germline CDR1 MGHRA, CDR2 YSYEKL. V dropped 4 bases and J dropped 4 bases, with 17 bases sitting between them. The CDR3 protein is CASSPILGPEYEQYF. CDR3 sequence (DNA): TGCGCCAGCAGCCCAATCCTTGGACCCGAGTACGAGCAGTACTTC.

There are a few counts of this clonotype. CDR3 sequence reads: CASSLGLEQFF. In nucleotides, the CDR3 is TGTGCCAGCAGCTTAGGGCTAGAGCAGTTCTTC. This chain uses TRBV11-1 with TRBJ2-1; D call uncertain. Trimming cost V 1 base and J 10 bases, with 5 bases left between them. Germline V gives CDR1 SGHAT, CDR2 FQDESV (reference sequence). The CDR3 consists of 11 residues.

CDR3: CASSSQGATTEAFF. CDR3 in DNA: TGTGCCAGCAGTTCCCAGGGGGCGACCACTGAAGCTTTCTTT. This chain links TRBV12-3 or TRBV12-4 with TRBJ1-1, with 8 positions matching TRBD1. Trimming cost V 4 bases and J 4 bases; bases outside gene matches: 5. The CDR3 length is 14 residues.

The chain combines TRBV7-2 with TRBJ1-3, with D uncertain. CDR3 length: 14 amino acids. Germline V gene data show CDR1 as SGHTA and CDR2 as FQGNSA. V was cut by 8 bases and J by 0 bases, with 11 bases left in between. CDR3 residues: CASLSGTSGNTIYF. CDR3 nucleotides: TGTGCCAGCTTATCAGGCACCTCTGGAAACACCATATATTTT.

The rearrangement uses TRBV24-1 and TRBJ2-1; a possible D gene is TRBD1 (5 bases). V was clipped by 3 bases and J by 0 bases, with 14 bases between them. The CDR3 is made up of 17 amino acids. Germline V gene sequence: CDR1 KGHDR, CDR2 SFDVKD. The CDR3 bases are TGTGCCACCAGTGATATTAGACAGTCCAACTCCTACAATGAGCAGTTCTTC. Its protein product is CATSDIRQSNSYNEQFF.

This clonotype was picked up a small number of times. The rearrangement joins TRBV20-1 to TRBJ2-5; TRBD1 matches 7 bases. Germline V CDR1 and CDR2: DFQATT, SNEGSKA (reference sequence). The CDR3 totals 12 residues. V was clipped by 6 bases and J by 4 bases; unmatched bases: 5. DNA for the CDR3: TGCAGTGCCGGGGACAGTCTAGAGACCCAGTACTTC. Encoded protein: CSAGDSLETQYF.

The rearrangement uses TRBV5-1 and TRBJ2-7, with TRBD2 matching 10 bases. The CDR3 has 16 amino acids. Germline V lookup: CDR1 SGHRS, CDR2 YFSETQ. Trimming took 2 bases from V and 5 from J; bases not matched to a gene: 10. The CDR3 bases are TGCGCCAGCAGCTTTGGTGCTAGCGGGGGTATAGACGAGCAGTACTTC. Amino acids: CASSFGASGGIDEQYF.

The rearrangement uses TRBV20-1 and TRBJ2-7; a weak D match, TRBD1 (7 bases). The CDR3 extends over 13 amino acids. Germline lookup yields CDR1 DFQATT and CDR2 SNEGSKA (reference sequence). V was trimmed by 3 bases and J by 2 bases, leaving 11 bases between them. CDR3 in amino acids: CSARSRGAYEQYF. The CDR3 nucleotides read TGCAGTGCTAGGAGCAGGGGGGCCTACGAGCAGTACTTC.

The CDR3 loop reads CSVPSDATQYF. The CDR3 DNA sequence: TGCAGCGTTCCGAGTGACGCTACGCAGTATTTT. This chain joins TRBV29-1 and TRBJ2-3; D is ambiguous. Looked up from germline, CDR1 is SQVTM and CDR2 is ANQGSEA. This CDR3 region has 11 residues. The V end lost 5 bases, the J end lost 8 bases, and 11 bases lay between the germline ends.

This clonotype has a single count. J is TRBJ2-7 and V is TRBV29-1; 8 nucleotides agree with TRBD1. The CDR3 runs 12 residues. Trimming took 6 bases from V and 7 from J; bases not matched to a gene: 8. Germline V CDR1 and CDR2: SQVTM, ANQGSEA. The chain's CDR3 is CSVMTGDGEQYF. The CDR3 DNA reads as TGCAGCGTCATGACAGGGGACGGGGAGCAGTACTTC.

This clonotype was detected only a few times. CDR3 coding DNA: TGTGCCAGCTCACCGGGGACTAGCGGGAGGTATACAAATGAGCAGTTCTTC. Translation: CASSPGTSGRYTNEQFF. This chain links TRBV18 with TRBJ2-1, with 15 bases aligning to TRBD2. CDR1 and CDR2 (germline): KGHSH, LQKENI. V was clipped by 3 bases and J by 7 bases; unmatched bases: 7. The CDR3 consists of 17 residues.

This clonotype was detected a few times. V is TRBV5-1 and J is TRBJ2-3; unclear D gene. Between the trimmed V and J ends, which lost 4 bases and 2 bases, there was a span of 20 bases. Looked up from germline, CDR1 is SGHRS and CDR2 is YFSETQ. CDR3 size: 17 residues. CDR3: CASSAYPAADPTDTQYF. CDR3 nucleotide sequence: TGCGCCAGCAGCGCATACCCCGCGGCAGACCCCACAGATACGCAGTATTTT.

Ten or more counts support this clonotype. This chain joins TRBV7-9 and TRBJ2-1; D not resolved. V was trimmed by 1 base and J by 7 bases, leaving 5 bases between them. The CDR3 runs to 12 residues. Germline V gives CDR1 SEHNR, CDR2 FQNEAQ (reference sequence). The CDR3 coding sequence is TGTGCCAGCAGCTTAGGGGTGAATGAGCAGTTCTTC. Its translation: CASSLGVNEQFF.

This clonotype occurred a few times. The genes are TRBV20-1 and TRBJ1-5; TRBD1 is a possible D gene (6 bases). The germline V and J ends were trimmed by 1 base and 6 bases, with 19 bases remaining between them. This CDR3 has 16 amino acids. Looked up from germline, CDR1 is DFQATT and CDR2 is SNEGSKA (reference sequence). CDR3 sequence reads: CSARAIVGGAGQPQHF. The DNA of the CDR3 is TGCAGTGCTAGAGCCATAGTTGGGGGCGCGGGTCAGCCCCAGCATTTT.

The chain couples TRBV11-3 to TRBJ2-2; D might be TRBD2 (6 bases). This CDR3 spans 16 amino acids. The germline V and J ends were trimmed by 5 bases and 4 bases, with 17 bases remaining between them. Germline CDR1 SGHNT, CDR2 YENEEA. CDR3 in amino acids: CASSPRSSAGTGELFF. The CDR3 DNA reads TGTGCCAGCAGCCCACGATCTAGCGCGGGCACCGGGGAGCTGTTTTTT.

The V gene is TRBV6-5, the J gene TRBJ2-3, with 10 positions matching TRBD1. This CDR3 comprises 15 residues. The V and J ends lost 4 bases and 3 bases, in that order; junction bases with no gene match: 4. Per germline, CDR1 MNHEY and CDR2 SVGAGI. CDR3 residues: CASSFGDRGTDTQYF. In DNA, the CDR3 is TGTGCCAGCAGTTTCGGGGACAGGGGTACAGATACGCAGTATTTT.